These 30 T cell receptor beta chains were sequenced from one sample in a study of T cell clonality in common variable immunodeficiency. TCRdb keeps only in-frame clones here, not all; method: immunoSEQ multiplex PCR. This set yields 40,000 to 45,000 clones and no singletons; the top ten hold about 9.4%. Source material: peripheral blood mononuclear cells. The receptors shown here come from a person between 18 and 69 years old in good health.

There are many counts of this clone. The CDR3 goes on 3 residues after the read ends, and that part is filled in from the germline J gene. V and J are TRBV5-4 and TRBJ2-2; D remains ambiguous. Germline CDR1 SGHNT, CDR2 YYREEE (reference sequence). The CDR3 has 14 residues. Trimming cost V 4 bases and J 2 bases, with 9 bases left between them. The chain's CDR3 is CASSEVINTGELFF. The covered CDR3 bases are TGTGCCAGCAGCGAGGTCATAAACACCGGGGAG.

The sequenced part of the CDR3 DNA is TGTGCCAGCAGCCATTACAGGGGGCTGAACACC. The encoded protein is CASSHYRGLNT. The CDR3 reads in full as CASSHYRGLNTIYF. This sequence joins TRBV11-3 and TRBJ1-3; 9 bases line up with TRBD1. Coverage ceases 3 residues before the CDR3 finishes, and the germline J gene fills in the end. This CDR3 has 14 residues. Trimming cost V 5 bases and J 7 bases; bases outside gene matches: 6. Germline-derived CDR1 and CDR2 are SGHNT and YENEEA.

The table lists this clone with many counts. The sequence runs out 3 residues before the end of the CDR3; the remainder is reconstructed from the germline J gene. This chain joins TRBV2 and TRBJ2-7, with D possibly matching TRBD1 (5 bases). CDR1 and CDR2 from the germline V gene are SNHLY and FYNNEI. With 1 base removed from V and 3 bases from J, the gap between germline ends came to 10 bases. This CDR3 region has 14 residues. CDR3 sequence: CASSEDVRDYEQYF. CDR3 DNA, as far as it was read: TGTGCCAGCAGTGAAGATGTCAGGGACTACGAG.

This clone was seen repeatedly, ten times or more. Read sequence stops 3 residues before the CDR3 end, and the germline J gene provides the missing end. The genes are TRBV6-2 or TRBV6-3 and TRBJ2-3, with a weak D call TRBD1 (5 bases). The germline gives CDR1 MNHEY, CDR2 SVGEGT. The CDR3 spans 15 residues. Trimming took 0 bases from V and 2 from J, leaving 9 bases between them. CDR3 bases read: TGTGCCAGCAGTTACTCTGGGGCCTACACAGATACG. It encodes CASSYSGAYTDT. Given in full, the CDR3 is CASSYSGAYTDTQYF.

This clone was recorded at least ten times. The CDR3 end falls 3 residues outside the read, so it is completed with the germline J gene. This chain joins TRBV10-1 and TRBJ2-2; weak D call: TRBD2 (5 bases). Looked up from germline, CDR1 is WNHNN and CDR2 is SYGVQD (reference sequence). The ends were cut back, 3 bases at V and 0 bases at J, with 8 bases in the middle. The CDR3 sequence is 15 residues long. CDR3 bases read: TGCGCCAGCAGTGACGGACTTCCGAACACCGGGGAG. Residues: CASSDGLPNTGE. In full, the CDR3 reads CASSDGLPNTGELFF.

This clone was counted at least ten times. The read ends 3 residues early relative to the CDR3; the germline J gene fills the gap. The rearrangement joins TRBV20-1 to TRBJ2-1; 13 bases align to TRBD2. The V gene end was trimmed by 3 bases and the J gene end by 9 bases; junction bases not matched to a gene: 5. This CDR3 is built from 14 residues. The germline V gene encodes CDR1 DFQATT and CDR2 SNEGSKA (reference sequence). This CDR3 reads CSARRTSGGLEQFF. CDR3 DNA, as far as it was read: TGCAGTGCTAGGCGGACTAGCGGGGGCCTTGAG.

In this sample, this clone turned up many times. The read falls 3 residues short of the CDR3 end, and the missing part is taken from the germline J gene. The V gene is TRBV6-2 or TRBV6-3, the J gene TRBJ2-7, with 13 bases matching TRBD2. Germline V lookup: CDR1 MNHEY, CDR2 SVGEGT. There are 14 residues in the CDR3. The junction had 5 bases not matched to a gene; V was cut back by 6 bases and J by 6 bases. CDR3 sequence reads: CASSWTSGGSEQYF. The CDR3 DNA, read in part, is TGTGCCAGCAGCTGGACTAGCGGGGGTTCCGAG.

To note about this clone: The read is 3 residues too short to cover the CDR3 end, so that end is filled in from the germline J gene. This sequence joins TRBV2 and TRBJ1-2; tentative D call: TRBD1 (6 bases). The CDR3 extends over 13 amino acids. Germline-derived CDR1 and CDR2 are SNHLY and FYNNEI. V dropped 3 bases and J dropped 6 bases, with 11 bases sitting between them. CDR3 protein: CASSDRGIDGYTF. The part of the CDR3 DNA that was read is TGTGCCAGCAGTGACAGGGGTATCGATGGC.

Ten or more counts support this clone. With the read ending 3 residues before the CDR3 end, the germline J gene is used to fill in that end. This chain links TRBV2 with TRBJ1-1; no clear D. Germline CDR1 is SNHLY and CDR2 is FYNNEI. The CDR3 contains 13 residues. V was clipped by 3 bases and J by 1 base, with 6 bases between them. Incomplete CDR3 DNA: TGTGCCAGCAGTGAGGAGGGGAACACTGAA. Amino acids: CASSEEGNTE. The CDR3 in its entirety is CASSEEGNTEAFF.

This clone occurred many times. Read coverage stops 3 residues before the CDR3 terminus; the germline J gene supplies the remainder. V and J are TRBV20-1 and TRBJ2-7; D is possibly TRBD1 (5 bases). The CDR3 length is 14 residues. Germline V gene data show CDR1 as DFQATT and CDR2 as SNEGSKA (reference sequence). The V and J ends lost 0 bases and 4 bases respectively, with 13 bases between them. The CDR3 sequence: CSARDSGRQYEQYF. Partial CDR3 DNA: TGCAGTGCTAGAGATTCGGGCAGACAGTACGAG.

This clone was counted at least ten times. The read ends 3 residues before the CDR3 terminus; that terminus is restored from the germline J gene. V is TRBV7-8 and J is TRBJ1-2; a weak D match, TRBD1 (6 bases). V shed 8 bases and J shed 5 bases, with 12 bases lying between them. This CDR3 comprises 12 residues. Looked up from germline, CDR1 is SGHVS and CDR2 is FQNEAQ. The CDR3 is CASGQQGYGYTF. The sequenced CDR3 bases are TGTGCCAGCGGTCAACAGGGTTATGGC.

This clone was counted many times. The CDR3: CASSPTDRGHTEAFF. CDR3 DNA, as far as it was read: TGTGCCAGCAGCCCCACGGACAGGGGGCATACTGAA. The J gene is TRBJ1-1, the V gene TRBV7-6, with 11 bases identical to TRBD1. The read finishes 3 residues shy of the CDR3 end, and the germline J gene is used to complete it. Losses at the gene ends were 5 bases for V and 5 bases for J; bases not matched to a gene: 7. From germline, CDR1 is SGHVS and CDR2 FNYEAQ. The CDR3 is 15 residues long.

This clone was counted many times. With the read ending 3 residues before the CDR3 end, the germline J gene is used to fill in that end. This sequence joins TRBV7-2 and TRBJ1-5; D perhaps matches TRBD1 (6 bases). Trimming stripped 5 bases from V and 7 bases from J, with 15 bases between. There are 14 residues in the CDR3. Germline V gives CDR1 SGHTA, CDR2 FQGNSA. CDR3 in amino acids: CASSEQQGSQPQHF. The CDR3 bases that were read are TGTGCCAGCAGCGAACAACAGGGTTCCCAGCCC.

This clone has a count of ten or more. This CDR3 reads CASSDRGWETQYF. The covered CDR3 bases are TGTGCCAGCAGTGACAGGGGTTGGGAGACC. V gene TRBV6-2 or TRBV6-3 combines with J gene TRBJ2-5, with 8 bases identical to TRBD1. The read terminates 3 residues ahead of where the CDR3 ends, so the germline J gene completes it. Germline V gives CDR1 MNHEY, CDR2 SVGEGT. Unmatched junction bases numbered 4, after V lost 5 bases and J lost 5 bases. CDR3 length: 13 amino acids.

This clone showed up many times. CDR3 region: CASSLSRIPETQYF. The CDR3 DNA, read in part, is TGTGCCAGCAGCTTAAGCAGAATCCCAGAGACC. The rearrangement joins TRBV7-3 to TRBJ2-5, with D unresolved. With the read ending 3 residues before the CDR3 end, the germline J gene is used to fill in that end. The ends were cut back, 1 base at V and 4 bases at J, with 10 bases in the middle. This CDR3 comprises 14 residues. CDR1 and CDR2 (germline): SGHTA, FQGTGA. Full variable domain (remainder filled in from reference TRBV7-3 and TRBJ2-5): GAGVSQTPSNKVTEKGKYVELRCDPISGHTALYWYRQSLGQGPEFLIYFQGTGAADDSGLPNDRFFAVRPEGSVSTLKIQRTERGDSAVYLCASSLSRIPETQYFGPGTRLLVL.

The CDR3 sequence is CASSQGNEQFF. Incomplete CDR3 DNA: TGTGCCAGCAGCCAGGGGAATGAG. This sequence joins TRBV7-6 and TRBJ2-1; D is possibly TRBD1 (6 bases). Read sequence stops 3 residues before the CDR3 end, and the germline J gene provides the missing end. The CDR3 loop spans 11 amino acids. The V and J ends lost 5 bases and 7 bases respectively, with 6 bases between them. Germline loops: CDR1 SGHVS, CDR2 FNYEAQ.

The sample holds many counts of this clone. The CDR3 DNA, read in part, is TGTGCCTGGAGTTCCACCGGCGACGGGGCACCC. Its translation: CAWSSTGDGAP. The whole CDR3 sequence reads CAWSSTGDGAPLHF. V usage is TRBV30 and J usage is TRBJ1-6; no definite D call. With the read ending 3 residues before the CDR3 end, the germline J gene is used to fill in that end. The length of the CDR3 is 14 residues. CDR1 is GTSNPN, CDR2 SVGIG, per germline (reference sequence). The V end lost 2 bases, the J end lost 11 bases, and 16 bases lay between the germline ends.

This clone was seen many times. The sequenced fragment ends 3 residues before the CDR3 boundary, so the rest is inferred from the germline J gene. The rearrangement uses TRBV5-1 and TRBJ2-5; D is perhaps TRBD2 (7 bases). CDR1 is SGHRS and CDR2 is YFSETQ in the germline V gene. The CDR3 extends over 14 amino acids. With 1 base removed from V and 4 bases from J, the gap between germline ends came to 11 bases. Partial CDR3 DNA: TGCGCCAGCAGCTTGAAAAGGGGGGGAGAGACC. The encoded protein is CASSLKRGGET. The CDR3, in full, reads CASSLKRGGETQYF.

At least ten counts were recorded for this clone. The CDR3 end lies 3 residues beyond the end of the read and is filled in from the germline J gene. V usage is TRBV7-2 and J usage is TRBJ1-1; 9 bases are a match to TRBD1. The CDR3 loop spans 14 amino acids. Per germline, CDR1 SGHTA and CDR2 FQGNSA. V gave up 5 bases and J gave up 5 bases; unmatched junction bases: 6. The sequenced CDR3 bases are TGTGCCAGCAGCCAACAGGGGGCAGGAACTGAA. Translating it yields CASSQQGAGTE. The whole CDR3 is CASSQQGAGTEAFF.

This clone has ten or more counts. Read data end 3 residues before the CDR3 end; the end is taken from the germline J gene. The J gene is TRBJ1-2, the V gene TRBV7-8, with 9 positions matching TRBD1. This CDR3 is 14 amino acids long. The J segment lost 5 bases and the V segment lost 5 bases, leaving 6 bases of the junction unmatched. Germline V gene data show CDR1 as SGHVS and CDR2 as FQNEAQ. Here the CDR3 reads CASSPGTGKYGYTF. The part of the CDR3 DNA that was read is TGTGCCAGCAGCCCGGGGACAGGGAAATATGGC.

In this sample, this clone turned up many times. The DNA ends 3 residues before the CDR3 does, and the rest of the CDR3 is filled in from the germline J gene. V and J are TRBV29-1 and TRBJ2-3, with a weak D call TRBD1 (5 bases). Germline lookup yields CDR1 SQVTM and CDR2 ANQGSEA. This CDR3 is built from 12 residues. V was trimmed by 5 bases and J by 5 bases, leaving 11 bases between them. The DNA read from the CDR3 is TGCAGCGTTCCCCAGGGCGGAGATACG. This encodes CSVPQGGDT. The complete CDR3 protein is CSVPQGGDTQYF.

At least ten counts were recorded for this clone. The CDR3 protein is CASSESSQGGTNEQFF. CDR3 bases read: TGCGCCAGCAGTGAGTCCTCACAGGGTGGTACCAATGAG. The rearrangement joins TRBV10-1 to TRBJ2-1; D perhaps matches TRBD1 (6 bases). With the read ending 3 residues before the CDR3 end, the germline J gene is used to fill in that end. Germline V gene lookup returns CDR1 WNHNN and CDR2 SYGVQD (reference sequence). The V gene lost 0 bases and the J gene lost 6 bases, with 15 bases spanning the gap. The CDR3 is 16 residues long.

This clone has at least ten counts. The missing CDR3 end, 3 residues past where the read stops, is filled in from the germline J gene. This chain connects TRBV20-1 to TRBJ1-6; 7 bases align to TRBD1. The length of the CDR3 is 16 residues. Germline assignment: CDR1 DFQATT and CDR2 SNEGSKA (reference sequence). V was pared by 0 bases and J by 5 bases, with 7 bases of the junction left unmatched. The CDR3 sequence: CSARDVRQGDNSPLHF. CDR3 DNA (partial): TGCAGTGCTAGAGACGTCCGACAGGGCGATAATTCACCC.

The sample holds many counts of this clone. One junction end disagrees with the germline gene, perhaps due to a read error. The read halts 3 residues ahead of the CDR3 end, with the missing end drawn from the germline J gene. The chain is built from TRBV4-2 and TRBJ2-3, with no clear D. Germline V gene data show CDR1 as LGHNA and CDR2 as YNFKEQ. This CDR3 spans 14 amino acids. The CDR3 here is CASSRETPTDTQYF. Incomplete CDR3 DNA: TGCGCCAGCAGCCGAGAGACACCCACAGATACG.

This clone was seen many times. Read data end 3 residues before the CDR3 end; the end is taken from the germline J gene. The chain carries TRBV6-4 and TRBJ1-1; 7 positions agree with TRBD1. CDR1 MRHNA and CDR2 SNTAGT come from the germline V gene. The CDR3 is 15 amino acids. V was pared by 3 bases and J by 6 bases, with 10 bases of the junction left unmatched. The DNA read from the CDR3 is TGTGCCAGCAGTGAAGTAGGGGGCAGCGTGTCTGAA. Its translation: CASSEVGGSVSE. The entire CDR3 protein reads CASSEVGGSVSEAFF.

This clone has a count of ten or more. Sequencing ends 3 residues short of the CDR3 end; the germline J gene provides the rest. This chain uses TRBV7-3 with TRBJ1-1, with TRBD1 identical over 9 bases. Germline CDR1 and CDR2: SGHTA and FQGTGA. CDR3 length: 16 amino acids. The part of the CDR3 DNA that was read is TGTGCCAGCAGCCCCCGGACGGGACAGGGAGGGGGCGAA. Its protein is CASSPRTGQGGGE. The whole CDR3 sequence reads CASSPRTGQGGGEAFF.

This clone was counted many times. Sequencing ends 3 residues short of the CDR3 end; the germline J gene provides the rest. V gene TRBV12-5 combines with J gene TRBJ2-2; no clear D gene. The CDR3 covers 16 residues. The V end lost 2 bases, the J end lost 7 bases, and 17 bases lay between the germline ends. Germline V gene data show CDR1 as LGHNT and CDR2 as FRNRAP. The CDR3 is CASGLTLTAVGGELFF. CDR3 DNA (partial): TGTGCTAGTGGTTTGACCCTGACTGCGGTGGGCGGGGAG.

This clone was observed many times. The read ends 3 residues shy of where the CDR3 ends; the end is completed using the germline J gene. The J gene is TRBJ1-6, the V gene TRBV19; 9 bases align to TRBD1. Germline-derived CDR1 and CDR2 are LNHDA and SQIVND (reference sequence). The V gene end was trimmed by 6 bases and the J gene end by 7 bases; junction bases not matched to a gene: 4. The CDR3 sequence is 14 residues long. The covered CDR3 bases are TGTGCCAGTAGGACCGGACAGGGGAATTCACCC. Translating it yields CASRTGQGNSP. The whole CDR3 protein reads CASRTGQGNSPLHF.

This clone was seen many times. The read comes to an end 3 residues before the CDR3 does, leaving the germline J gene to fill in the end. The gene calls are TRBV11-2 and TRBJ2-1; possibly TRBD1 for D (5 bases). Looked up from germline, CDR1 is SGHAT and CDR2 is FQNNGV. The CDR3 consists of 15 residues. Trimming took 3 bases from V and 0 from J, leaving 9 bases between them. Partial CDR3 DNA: TGTGCCAGCAGCTTTTTGGACAACTCCTACAATGAG. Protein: CASSFLDNSYNE. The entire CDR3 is CASSFLDNSYNEQFF.

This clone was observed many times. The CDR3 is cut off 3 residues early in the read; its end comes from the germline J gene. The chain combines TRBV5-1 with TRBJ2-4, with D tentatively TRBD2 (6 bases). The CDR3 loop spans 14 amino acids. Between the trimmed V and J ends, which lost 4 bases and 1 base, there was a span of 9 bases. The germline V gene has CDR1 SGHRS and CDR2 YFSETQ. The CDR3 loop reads CASSPGVAKNIQYF. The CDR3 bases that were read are TGCGCCAGCAGCCCGGGGGTGGCCAAAAACATT.